Reported below is one T cell receptor beta chain. Its antigen remains unidentified. In the same sample, other DNA sequences code for this CDR3. Naive CD8 cells comprised CD45RO-negative, CCR7-positively selected cells, excluding terminally differentiated effector memory CD45RA+ cells. Nashville, Tennessee was home to all donors, who were Caucasian adults. The sample is drawn from a study of shared clonotypes between healthy human individuals. Points from the study as a whole: A limitation of the genetic and exposure-history diversity represented arose from few donors. A reduction in generation probabilities was seen for non-shared clonotypes relative to those shared by all four donors.

Method: immunoSEQ multiplex PCR; TCRdb's copy keeps in-frame clones and lacks some. Among around 2,000,000 clones, just under 95% were seen once, and the ten largest hold 0.9% to 1.5%. V was trimmed by 4 bases and J by 5 bases, leaving 8 bases between them. This CDR3 is 13 amino acids long. The germline V gene has CDR1 MNHEY and CDR2 SVGAGI. This clonotype was sampled from a man younger than 35 in good health. The chain recombines TRBV6-5 with TRBJ2-2, with D possibly TRBD2 on 5 matching bases. Source material: naive CD8+ T cells sorted from blood. The CDR3 DNA is TGTGCCAGCAGTTCCGGGAATACCGGGGAGCTGTTTTTT. Translation gives CASSSGNTGELFF.